Detailed here is one TCR beta chain. Preparation of the TCRbeta library used unique molecular identifiers. Via MiXCR, TCRdb re-called the PCR reads, giving one row per CDR3 protein. This sample has about half a million distinct CDR3 sequences, with roughly an eighth found just once. The sample belongs to a study of T-cell reconstitution after alpha-beta-depleted transplantation in children. The V gene lost 6 bases and the J gene lost 3 bases, with 17 bases spanning the gap. The CDR3 contains 16 residues. The starting material was PBMCs from the stem cell graft donor, obtained from the stem cell graft. The chain employs TRBV12-3 or TRBV12-4 and TRBJ2-2, with D possibly matching TRBD1 (6 bases). The clonotype originates from a human donor who donated a stem cell graft to a child with combined immunodeficiency. The CDR3 nucleotides are TGTGCCAGCAGCCCTGGATGGGGGCTGTACACCGGGGAGCTGTTTTTT. Translated, it gives CASSPGWGLYTGELFF.